Below are 9 T cell receptor beta chains sequenced from a single sample in a study of immune cell composition in non-small cell lung cancer (dated by TCRdb to 2017 to 2019). The receptor library was made with the immunoSEQ multiplex PCR assay. TCRdb retrieved this table from immuneACCESS and kept in-frame rearrangements only. Not all clones are present; in checked studies, unresolved V genes account for under half, and no reason is known for the remainder. The table for this sample lists some 9,200 clones; around four fifths of them were counted only once. About 9.4% of the sample goes to the ten largest clones. Sample: lung tumor tissue. These receptors were collected from a human donor with non-small cell lung cancer.

The chain uses TRBV14 and TRBJ2-7; D not certain. Germline V lookup: CDR1 SGHDN, CDR2 FVKESK. CDR3 length equals 11 residues. Trimming pared 3 bases from V and 3 bases from J, leaving 3 bases between. The CDR3, as DNA: TGTGCCAGCAGCCAGAACTACGAGCAGTACTTC. Its translation: CASSQNYEQYF.

The chain carries TRBV30 and TRBJ2-5, with a tentative D call TRBD1 (6 bases). Germline lookup yields CDR1 GTSNPN and CDR2 SVGIG (reference sequence). With 2 bases removed from V and 4 bases from J, the gap between germline ends came to 11 bases. CDR3 length equals 13 residues. The CDR3 nucleotides read TGTGCCTGGAGTAAACAGGGCATAGAGACCCAGTACTTC. Translation gives CAWSKQGIETQYF. The full variable domain, in which reference TRBV30 and TRBJ2-5 provide the parts outside the CDR3, is SQTIHQWPATLVQPVGSPLSLECTVEGTSNPNLYWYRQAAGRGLQLLFYSVGIGQISSEVPQNLSASRPQDRQFILSSKKLLLSDSGFYLCAWSKQGIETQYFGPGTRLLVL.

The chain has TRBV11-2 and TRBJ2-3; D is ambiguous. The V gene's germline CDR1 is SGHAT and CDR2 FQNNGV. The CDR3 extends over 15 amino acids. Trimming left V 5 bases short and J 0 bases short, with 12 bases between. CDR3: CASSPSATSTDTQYF. CDR3 in DNA: TGTGCCAGCAGCCCGTCCGCCACTAGCACAGATACGCAGTATTTT.

This chain connects TRBV7-2 to TRBJ2-7, with D possibly TRBD2 on 6 matching bases. Germline values: CDR1 SGHTA, CDR2 FQGNSA. The CDR3 is made up of 15 amino acids. V dropped 6 bases and J dropped 5 bases, with 20 bases sitting between them. The DNA for the CDR3 is TGTGCCAGCAGGTACCCGGCCGCGGGAAACGACGAGCAGTACTTC. This gives the protein CASRYPAAGNDEQYF. The full variable domain, rest sourced from reference TRBV7-2 and TRBJ2-7, is GAGVSQSPSNKVTEKGKDVELRCDPISGHTALYWYRQSLGQGLEFLIYFQGNSAPDKSGLPSDRFSAERTGGSVSTLTIQRTQQEDSAVYLCASRYPAAGNDEQYFGPGTRLTVT.

The rearrangement links TRBV6-5 to TRBJ2-1; D not certain. The V and J ends lost 0 bases and 7 bases respectively, with 16 bases between them. The CDR3 covers 16 residues. Germline V gene lookup returns CDR1 MNHEY and CDR2 SVGAGI. CDR3 amino acids: CASSYSQGRLGNEQFF. Here the CDR3 DNA reads TGTGCCAGCAGTTACTCTCAAGGCAGGCTAGGTAATGAGCAGTTCTTC.

This sequence joins TRBV14 and TRBJ1-5, with unresolved D. V was cut by 0 bases and J by 6 bases, with 9 bases left in between. The CDR3 has 14 amino acids. The V gene's germline CDR1 is SGHDN and CDR2 FVKESK. DNA of the CDR3: TGTGCCAGCAGCCAAGATGGGGTAGGTCAGCCCCAGCATTTT. Its translation is CASSQDGVGQPQHF. The variable domain in full, completed from reference TRBV14 and TRBJ1-5, reads EAGVTQFPSHSVIEKGQTVTLRCDPISGHDNLYWYRRVMGKEIKFLLHFVKESKQDESGMPNNRFLAERTGGTYSTLKVQPAELEDSGVYFCASSQDGVGQPQHFGDGTRLSIL.

The V gene is TRBV2, the J gene TRBJ2-3; D is unresolved. This CDR3 region has 15 residues. Germline CDR1 reads SNHLY; CDR2 reads FYNNEI. V lost 3 bases and J lost 5, with 15 bases in between. CDR3 protein: CASSENPWGVDTQYF. Here the CDR3 DNA reads TGTGCCAGCAGTGAGAATCCATGGGGTGTAGATACGCAGTATTTT.

V and J are TRBV2 and TRBJ1-5, with 11 bases aligning to TRBD1. The CDR3 contains 15 residues. Germline-derived CDR1 and CDR2 are SNHLY and FYNNEI. V shed 8 bases and J 7 bases; nucleotides not matched to a gene: 10. The CDR3 sequence is CASLKGTGGAQPQHF. CDR3 nucleotides: TGTGCCAGCCTCAAGGGGACAGGGGGGGCGCAGCCCCAGCATTTT. Based on the CDR3 plus reference TRBV2 and TRBJ1-5, the full variable domain is EPEVTQTPSHQVTQMGQEVILRCVPISNHLYFYWYRQILGQKVEFLVSFYNNEISEKSEIFDDQFSVERPDGSNFTLKIRSTKLEDSAMYFCASLKGTGGAQPQHFGDGTRLSIL.

This chain links TRBV7-6 with TRBJ1-1; TRBD1 might be the D (6 bases). This CDR3 region has 15 residues. V lost 3 bases to trimming and J lost 4 bases, with 15 bases between them. From germline, CDR1 is SGHVS and CDR2 FNYEAQ. CDR3 protein: CASSLEQGAGTEAFF. DNA for the CDR3: TGTGCCAGCAGCTTGGAACAGGGCGCGGGCACTGAAGCTTTCTTT.